A selection of T cell receptor beta chains follows, all from one sample in a study of PD-L1 blockade in urothelial cancer. TCRdb's copy holds only in-frame clones and misses some; the assay was immunoSEQ multiplex PCR. Here the sample spans more than 90,000 clones, less than 95% being singletons. Sequences were derived from PBMCs, sampled around atezolizumab (anti-PD-L1) treatment. Receptors were obtained from a man aged 55 to 70 with urothelial cancer. The CDR3 runs from the conserved cysteine through the conserved F or W. A D gene is named only where the DNA matches it firmly. Part of the rows lack a size; the others show once, few, many or a class for expanded clones.

J | size | V | D | CDR3 | DNA
TRBJ2-3 | - | TRBV5-1 | TRBD2 | CASRRGLAGDPDTQYF | TGCGCCAGCAGGCGGGGACTAGCGGGAGACCCAGATACGCAGTATTTT
TRBJ1-1 | few | TRBV6-1 | TRBD1 | CASYTHRGNTEAFF | TGTGCCAGCTACACGCACAGGGGGAACACTGAAGCTTTCTTT
TRBJ2-5 | - | TRBV4-1 | TRBD2 | CASSQHTRLAGERETQYF | TGCGCCAGCAGCCAGCATACTAGACTAGCGGGAGAGCGAGAGACCCAGTACTTC
TRBJ2-2 | - | TRBV2 | TRBD2 | CASNGAGRTGELFF | TGTGCCAGCAACGGAGCGGGGCGCACCGGGGAGCTGTTTTTT
TRBJ2-7 | - | TRBV13 | TRBD1 | CVSRSTLQGFSYEQYF | TGTGTCAGCAGAAGCACCCTACAGGGGTTCTCCTACGAGCAGTACTTC
TRBJ2-5 | few | TRBV30 | TRBD1 | CAWTRTGRQETQYF | TGTGCCTGGACCAGGACAGGGAGGCAAGAGACCCAGTACTTC
TRBJ2-3 | - | TRBV5-4 | - | CASSFGRMAADTQYF | TGTGCCAGCAGCTTTGGTAGGATGGCGGCAGATACGCAGTATTTT
TRBJ2-7 | - | TRBV7-8 | TRBD2 | CASSQKRTSGEQYF | TGTGCCAGCAGCCAGAAACGGACTAGCGGGGAGCAGTACTTC
TRBJ2-5 | - | TRBV30 | TRBD2 | CAWSVRATSGPRTQYF | TGTGCCTGGAGTGTACGGGCGACTAGCGGGCCTAGGACCCAGTACTTC
TRBJ1-6 | - | TRBV4-3 | - | CASSRTRATYNSPLHF | TGCGCCAGCAGCCGAACTAGGGCAACCTATAATTCACCCCTCCACTTT
TRBJ2-1 | - | TRBV7-3 | - | CASSAQPSYNEQFF | TGTGCCAGCAGCGCACAGCCTTCCTACAATGAGCAGTTCTTC
TRBJ2-5 | - | TRBV7-3 | TRBD1 | CASSPRTGGYETQYF | TGTGCCAGCAGCCCGCGGACAGGGGGCTATGAGACCCAGTACTTC
TRBJ1-4 | - | TRBV2 | - | CASSELQGTNEKLFF | TGTGCCAGCAGTGAGCTACAGGGAACTAATGAAAAACTGTTTTTT
TRBJ2-5 | - | TRBV30 | - | CAWSPGGETQYF | TGTGCCTGGAGCCCAGGGGGGGAGACCCAGTACTTC
TRBJ1-1 | - | TRBV11-2 | - | CASSASQGPTEAFF | TGTGCCAGCAGCGCGAGTCAGGGGCCCACTGAAGCTTTCTTT